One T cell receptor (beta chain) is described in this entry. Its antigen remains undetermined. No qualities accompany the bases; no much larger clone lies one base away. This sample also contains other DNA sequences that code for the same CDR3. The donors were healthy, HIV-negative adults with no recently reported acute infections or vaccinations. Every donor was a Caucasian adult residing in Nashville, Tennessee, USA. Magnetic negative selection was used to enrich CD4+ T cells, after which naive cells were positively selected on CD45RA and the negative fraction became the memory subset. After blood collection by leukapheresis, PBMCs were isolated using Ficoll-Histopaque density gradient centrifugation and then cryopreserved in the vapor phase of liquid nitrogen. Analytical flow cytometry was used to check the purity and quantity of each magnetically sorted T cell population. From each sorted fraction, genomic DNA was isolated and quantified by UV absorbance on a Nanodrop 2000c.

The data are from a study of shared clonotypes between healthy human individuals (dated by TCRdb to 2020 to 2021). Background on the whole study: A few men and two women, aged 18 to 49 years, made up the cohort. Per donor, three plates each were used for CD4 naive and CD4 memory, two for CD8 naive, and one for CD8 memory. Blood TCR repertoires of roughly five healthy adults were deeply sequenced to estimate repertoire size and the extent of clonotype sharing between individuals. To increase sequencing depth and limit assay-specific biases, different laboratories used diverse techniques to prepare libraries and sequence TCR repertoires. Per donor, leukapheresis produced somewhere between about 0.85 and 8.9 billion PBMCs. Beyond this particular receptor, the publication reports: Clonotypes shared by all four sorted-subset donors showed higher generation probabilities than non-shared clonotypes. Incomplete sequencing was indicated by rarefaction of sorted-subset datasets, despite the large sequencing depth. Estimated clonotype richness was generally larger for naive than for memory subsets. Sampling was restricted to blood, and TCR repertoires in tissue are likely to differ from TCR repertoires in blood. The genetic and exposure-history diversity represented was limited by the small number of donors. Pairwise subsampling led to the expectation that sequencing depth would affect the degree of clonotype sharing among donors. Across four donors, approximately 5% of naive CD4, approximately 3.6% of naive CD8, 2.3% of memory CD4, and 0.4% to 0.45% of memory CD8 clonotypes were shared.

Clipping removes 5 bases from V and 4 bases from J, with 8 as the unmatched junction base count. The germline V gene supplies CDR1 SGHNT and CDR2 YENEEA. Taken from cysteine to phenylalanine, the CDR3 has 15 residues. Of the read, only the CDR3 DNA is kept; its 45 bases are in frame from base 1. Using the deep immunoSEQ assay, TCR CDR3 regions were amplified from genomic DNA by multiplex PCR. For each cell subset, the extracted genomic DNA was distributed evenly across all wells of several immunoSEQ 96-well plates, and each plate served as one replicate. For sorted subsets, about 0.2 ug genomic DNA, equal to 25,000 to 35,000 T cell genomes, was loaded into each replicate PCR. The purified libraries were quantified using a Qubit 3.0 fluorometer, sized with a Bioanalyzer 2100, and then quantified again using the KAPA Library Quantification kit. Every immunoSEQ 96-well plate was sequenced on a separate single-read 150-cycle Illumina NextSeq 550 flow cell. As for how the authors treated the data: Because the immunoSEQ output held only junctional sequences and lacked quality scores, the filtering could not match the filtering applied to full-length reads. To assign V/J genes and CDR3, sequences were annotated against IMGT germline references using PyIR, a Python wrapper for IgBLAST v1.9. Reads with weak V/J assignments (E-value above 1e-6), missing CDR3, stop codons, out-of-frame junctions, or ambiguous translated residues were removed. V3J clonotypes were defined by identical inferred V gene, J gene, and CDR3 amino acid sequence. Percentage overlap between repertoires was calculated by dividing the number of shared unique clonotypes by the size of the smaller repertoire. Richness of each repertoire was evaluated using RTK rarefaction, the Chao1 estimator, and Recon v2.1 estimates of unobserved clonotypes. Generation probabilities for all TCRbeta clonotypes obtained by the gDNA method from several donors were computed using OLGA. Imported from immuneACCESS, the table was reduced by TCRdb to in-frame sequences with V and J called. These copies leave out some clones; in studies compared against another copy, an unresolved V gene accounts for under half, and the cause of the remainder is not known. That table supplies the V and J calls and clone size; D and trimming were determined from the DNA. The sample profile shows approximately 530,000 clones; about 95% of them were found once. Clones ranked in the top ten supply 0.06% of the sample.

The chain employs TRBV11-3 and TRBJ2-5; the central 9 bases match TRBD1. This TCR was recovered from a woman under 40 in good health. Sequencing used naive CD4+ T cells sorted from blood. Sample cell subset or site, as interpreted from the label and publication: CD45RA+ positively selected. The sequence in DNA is TGTGCCAGCAGCCCGGGACAGGGAGTTGGAGAGACCCAGTACTTC. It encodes CASSPGQGVGETQYF.